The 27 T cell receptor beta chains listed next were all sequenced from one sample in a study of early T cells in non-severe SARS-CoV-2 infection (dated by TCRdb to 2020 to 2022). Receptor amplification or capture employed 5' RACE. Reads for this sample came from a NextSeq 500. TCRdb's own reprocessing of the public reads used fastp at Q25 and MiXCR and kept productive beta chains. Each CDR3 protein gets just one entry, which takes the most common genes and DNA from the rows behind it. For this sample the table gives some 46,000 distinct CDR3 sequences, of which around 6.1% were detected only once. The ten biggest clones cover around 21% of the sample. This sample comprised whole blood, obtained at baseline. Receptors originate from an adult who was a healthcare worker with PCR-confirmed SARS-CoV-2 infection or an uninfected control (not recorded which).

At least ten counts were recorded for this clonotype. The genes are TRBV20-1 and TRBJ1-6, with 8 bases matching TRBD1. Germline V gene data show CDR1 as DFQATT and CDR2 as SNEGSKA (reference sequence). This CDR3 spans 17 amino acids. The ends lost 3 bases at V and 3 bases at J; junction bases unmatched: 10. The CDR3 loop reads CSASATRQGLYNSPLHF. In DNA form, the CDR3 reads TGCAGTGCTAGCGCAACCCGACAGGGGCTCTATAATTCACCCCTCCACTTT.

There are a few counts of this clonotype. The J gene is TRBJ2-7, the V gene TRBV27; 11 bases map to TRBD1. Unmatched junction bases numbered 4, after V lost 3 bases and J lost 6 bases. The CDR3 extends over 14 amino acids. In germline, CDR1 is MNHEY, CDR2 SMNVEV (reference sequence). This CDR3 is CASSFGTGGREQYF. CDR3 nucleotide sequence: TGTGCCAGCAGTTTTGGGACAGGGGGACGCGAGCAGTACTTC.

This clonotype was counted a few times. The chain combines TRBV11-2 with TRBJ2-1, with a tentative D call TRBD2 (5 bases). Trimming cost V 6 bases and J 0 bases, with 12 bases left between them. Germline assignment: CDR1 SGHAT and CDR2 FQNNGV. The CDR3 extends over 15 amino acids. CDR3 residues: CASRRTSSSYNEQFF. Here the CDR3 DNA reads TGTGCCAGCAGACGGACTTCCAGCTCCTACAATGAGCAGTTCTTC.

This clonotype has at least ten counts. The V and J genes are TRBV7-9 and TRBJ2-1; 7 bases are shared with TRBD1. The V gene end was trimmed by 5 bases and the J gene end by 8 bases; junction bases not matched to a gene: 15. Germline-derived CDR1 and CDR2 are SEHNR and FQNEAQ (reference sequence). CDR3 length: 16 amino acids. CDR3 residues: CASSPTAGTEGYEQFF. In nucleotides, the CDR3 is TGTGCCAGCAGCCCCACTGCCGGGACAGAGGGGTATGAGCAGTTCTTC.

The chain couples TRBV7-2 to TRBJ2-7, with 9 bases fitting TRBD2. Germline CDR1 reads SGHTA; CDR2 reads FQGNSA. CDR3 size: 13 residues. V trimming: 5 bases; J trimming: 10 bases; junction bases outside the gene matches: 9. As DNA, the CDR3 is TGTGCCAGCAGCCTCGATAGCGGGAGAGAACAGTACTTC. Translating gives CASSLDSGREQYF. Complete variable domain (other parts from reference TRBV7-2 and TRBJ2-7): GAGVSQSPSNKVTEKGKDVELRCDPISGHTALYWYRQSLGQGLEFLIYFQGNSAPDKSGLPSDRFSAERTGGSVSTLTIQRTQQEDSAVYLCASSLDSGREQYFGPGTRLTVT.

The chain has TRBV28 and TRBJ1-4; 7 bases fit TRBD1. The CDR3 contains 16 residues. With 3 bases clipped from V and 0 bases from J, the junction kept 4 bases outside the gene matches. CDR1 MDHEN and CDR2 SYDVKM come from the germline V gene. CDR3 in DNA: TGTGCCAGCAGTTTGCAGGGGGTTGCAACTAATGAAAAACTGTTTTTT. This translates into CASSLQGVATNEKLFF.

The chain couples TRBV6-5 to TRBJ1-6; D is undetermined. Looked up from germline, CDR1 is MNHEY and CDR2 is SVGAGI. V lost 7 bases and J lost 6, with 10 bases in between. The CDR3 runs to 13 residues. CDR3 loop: CASTSATNSPLHF. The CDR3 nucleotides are TGTGCCAGCACTTCAGCGACTAATTCACCCCTCCACTTT.

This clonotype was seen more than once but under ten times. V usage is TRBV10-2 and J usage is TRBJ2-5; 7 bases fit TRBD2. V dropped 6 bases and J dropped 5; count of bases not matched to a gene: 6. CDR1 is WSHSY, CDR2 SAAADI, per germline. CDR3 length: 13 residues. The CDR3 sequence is CASRQREGETQYF. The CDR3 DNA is TGCGCCAGCAGGCAGCGGGAAGGGGAGACCCAGTACTTC.

CDR3 sequence: CASSPEWGNEQYF. CDR3 coding DNA: TGCGCCAGCAGCCCCGAATGGGGGAACGAGCAGTACTTC. The genes are TRBV5-1 and TRBJ2-7; TRBD1 or TRBD2 may be the D gene (5 bases each). The V and J ends lost 4 bases and 5 bases respectively, with 13 bases between them. There are 13 residues in the CDR3. Germline V gene sequence: CDR1 SGHRS, CDR2 YFSETQ.

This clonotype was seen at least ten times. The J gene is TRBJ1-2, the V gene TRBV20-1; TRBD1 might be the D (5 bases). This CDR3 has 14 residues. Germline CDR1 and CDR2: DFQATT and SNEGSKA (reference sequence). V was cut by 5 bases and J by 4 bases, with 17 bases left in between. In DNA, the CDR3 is TGCAGTGCTGCCAGGGCCGGGGCCGCCTATGGCTACACCTTC. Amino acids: CSAARAGAAYGYTF.

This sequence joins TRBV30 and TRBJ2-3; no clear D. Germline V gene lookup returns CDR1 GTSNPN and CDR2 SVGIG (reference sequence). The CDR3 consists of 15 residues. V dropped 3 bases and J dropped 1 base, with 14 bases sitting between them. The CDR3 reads CAWRRSVWGTDTQYF. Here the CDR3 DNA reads TGTGCCTGGAGACGGTCCGTGTGGGGCACAGATACGCAGTATTTT.

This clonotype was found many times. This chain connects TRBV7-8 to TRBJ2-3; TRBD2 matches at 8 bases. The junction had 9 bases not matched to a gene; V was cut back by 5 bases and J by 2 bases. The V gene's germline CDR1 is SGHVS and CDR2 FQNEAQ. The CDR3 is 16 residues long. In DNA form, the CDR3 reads TGTGCCAGCAGCGCAAACCCAGCGGGGGCCACAGATACGCAGTATTTT. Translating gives CASSANPAGATDTQYF.

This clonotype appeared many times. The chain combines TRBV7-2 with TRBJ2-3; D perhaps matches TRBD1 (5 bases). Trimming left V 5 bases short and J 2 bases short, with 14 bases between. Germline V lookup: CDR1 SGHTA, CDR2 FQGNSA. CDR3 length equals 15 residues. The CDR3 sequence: CASSNPTGATDTQYF. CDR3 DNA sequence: TGTGCCAGCAGCAATCCCACAGGAGCCACAGATACGCAGTATTTT.

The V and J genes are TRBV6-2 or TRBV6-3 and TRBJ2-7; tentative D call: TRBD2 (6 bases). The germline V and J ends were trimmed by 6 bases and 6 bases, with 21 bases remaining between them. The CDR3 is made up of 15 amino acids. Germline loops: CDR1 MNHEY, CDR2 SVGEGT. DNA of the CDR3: TGTGCCAGCAGAGTTACCGGTCGGGAGTCACGCGAGCAGTACTTC. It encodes CASRVTGRESREQYF.

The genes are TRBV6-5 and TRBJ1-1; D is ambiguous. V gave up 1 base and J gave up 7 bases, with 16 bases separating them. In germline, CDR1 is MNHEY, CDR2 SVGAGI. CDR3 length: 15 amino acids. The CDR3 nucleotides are TGTGCCAGCAGTTACTTGGGCGGCGGGAGAGGTGAAGCTTTCTTT. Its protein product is CASSYLGGGRGEAFF.

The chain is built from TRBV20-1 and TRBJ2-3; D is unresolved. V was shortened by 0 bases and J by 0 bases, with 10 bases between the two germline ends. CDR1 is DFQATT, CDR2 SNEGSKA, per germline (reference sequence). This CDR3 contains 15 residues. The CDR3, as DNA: TGCAGTGCTAGAGAGTGGGTAACTAGCACAGATACGCAGTATTTT. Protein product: CSAREWVTSTDTQYF.

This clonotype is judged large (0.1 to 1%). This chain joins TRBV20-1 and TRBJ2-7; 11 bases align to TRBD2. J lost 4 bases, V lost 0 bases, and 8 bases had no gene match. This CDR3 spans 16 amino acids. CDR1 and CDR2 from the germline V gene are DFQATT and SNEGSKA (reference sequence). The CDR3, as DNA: TGCAGTGCTAGAGACACTATAGCGGGAGGGCATTACGAGCAGTACTTC. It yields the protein CSARDTIAGGHYEQYF.

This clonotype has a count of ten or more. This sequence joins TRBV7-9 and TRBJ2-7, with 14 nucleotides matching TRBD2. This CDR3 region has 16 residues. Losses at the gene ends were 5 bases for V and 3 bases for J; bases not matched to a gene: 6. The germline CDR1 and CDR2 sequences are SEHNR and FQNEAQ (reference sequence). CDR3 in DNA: TGTGCCAGCAGCCCGGGACTAGCGGGGGAGTTCTACGAGCAGTACTTC. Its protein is CASSPGLAGEFYEQYF.

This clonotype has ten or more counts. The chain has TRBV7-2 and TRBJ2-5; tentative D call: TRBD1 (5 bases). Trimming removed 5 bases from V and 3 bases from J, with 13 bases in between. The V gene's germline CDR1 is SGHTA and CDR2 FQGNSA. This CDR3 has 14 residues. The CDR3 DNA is TGTGCCAGCAGCCGCAGGGCTCGGGAAGAGACCCAGTACTTC. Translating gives CASSRRAREETQYF.

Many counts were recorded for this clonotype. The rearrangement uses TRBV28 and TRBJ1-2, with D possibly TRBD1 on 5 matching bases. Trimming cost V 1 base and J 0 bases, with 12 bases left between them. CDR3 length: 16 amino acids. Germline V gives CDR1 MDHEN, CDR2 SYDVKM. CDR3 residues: CASSLSHDRANYGYTF. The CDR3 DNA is TGTGCCAGCAGTTTATCACATGACAGAGCTAACTATGGCTACACCTTC.

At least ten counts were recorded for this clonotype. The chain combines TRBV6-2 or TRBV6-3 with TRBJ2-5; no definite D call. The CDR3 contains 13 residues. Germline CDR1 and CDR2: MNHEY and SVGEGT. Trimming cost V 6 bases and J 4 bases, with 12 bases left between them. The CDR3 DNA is TGTGCCAGCAGACTGTACGAGGCAGAGACCCAGTACTTC. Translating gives CASRLYEAETQYF.

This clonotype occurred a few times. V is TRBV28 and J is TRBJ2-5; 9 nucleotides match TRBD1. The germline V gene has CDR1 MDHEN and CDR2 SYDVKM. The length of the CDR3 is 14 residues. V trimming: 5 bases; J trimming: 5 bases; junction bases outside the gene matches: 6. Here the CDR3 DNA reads TGTGCCAGCAGTCTGACAGGGGGGTATGAGACCCAGTACTTC. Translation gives CASSLTGGYETQYF.

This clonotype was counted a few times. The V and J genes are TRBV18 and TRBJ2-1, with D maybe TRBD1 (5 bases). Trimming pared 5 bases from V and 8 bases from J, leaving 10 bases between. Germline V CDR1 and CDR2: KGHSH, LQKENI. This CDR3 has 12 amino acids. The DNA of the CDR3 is TGTGCCAGCTCAGGGGCGCGTGATGAGCAGTTCTTC. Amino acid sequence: CASSGARDEQFF. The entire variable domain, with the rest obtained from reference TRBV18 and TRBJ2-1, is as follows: NAGVMQNPRHLVRRRGQEARLRCSPMKGHSHVYWYRQLPEEGLKFMVYLQKENIIDESGMPKERFSAEFPKEGPSILRIQQVVRGDSAAYFCASSGARDEQFFGPGTRLTVL.

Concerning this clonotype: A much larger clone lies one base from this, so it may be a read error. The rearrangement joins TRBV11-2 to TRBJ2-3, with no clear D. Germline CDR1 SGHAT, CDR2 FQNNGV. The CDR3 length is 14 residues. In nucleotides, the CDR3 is TGTACCAGCAGCTTAGGTGCGATCACAGATACGCAGTATTTT. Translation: CTSSLGAITDTQYF.

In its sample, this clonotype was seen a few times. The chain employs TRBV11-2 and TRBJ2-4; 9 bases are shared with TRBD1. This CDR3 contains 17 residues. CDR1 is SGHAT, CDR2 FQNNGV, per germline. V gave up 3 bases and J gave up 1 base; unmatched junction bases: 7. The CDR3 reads CASSFSPGTGAKNIQYF. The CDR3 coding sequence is TGTGCCAGCAGCTTCTCGCCTGGGACAGGGGCCAAAAACATTCAGTACTTC.

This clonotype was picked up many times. CDR3 loop: CASSPPGPNSPLHF. The CDR3 coding sequence is TGTGCCAGCAGTCCCCCCGGTCCTAATTCACCCCTCCACTTT. J is TRBJ1-6 and V is TRBV6-6; D unresolved. This CDR3 region has 14 residues. Deletions cut 5 bases from V and 6 bases from J, with 11 bases between. Germline CDR1 and CDR2: MNHNY and SVGAGI (reference sequence).

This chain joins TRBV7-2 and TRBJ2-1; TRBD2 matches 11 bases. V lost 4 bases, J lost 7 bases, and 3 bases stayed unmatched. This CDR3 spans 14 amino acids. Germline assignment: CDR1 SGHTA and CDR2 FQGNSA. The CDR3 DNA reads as TGTGCCAGCAGCTCCCGGACTAGCGGGAATGAGCAGTTCTTC. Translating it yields CASSSRTSGNEQFF.